The T cell receptor (beta chain) described here comes from a study of blood T cell repertoires in COVID-19. Across the whole study: Samples taken during acute and convalescent COVID-19 were collected in the United States, Italy and Spain.

Trimming at V came to 5 bases and at J to 1 base, leaving 12 bases not matched to a gene. The CDR3 is 19 amino acids. From germline, CDR1 is SGHTA and CDR2 FQGNSA. TCRdb keeps only in-frame clones here, not all; method: immunoSEQ multiplex PCR. Of a few hundred thousand clones in the sample, approximately 85% were seen once. This clonotype was sampled from a man over 45 with active or convalescent COVID-19. Sequencing used peripheral blood. The genes are TRBV7-2 and TRBJ2-6; 9 nucleotides agree with TRBD1. CDR3 residues: CASSQLGQGTLSGANVLTF. CDR3 nucleotides: TGTGCCAGCAGCCAACTGGGACAGGGTACACTATCTGGGGCCAACGTCCTGACTTTC.